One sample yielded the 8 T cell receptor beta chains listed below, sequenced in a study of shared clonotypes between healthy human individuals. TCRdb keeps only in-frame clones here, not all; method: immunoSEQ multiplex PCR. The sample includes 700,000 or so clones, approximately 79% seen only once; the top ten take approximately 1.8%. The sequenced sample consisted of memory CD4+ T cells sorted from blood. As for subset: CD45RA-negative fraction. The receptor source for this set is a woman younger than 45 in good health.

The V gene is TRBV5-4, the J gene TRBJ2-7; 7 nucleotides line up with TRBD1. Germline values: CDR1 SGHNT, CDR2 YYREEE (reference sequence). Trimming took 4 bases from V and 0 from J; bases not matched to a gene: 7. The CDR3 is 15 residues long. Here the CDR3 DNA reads TGTGCCAGCAGCCCCGGGACAGCCTTCTCCTACGAGCAGTACTTC. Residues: CASSPGTAFSYEQYF.

This chain's CDR3 is CASSQMDEEKLFF. CDR3 nucleotide sequence: TGTGCCAGCAGCCAGATGGACGAAGAAAAACTGTTTTTT. This chain uses TRBV4-2 with TRBJ1-4; no firm D call. The V and J ends lost 3 bases and 8 bases respectively, with 10 bases between them. Germline-derived CDR1 and CDR2 are LGHNA and YNFKEQ. The CDR3 totals 13 residues.

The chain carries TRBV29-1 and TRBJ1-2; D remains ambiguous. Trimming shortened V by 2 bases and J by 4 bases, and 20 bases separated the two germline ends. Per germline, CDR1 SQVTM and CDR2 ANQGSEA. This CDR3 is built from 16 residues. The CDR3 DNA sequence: TGCAGCGTTGAAACCCTCCCACCCAGAACCGTCTATGGCTACACCTTC. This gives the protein CSVETLPPRTVYGYTF.

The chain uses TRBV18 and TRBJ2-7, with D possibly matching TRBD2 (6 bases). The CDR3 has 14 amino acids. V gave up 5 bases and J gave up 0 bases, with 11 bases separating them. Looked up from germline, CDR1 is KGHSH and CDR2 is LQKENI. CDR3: CASSFAGFSYEQYF. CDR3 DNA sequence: TGTGCCAGCTCATTCGCGGGGTTCTCCTACGAGCAGTACTTC.

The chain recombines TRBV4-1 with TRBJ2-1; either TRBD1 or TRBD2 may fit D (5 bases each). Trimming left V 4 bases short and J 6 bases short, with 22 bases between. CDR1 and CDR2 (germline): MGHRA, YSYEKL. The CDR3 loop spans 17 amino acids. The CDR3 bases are TGCGCCAGCAGCCCCCGAGGGACCAAGCGGAGCGGCAATGAGCAGTTCTTC. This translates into CASSPRGTKRSGNEQFF.

Written as DNA, the CDR3 is TGTGCCAGCAGCCCCCGGAGGGATCCCTACAATGAGCAGTTCTTC. Its protein is CASSPRRDPYNEQFF. This chain links TRBV11-3 with TRBJ2-1; TRBD2 is a possible D gene (6 bases). V dropped 5 bases and J dropped 2 bases, with 13 bases sitting between them. Germline V CDR1 and CDR2: SGHNT, YENEEA. This CDR3 is built from 15 residues.

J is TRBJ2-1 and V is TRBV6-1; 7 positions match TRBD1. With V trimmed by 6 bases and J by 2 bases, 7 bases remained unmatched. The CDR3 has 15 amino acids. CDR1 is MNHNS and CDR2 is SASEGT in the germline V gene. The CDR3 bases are TGTGCCAGCAGACGTGCCGGGACAGCCTACAATGAGCAGTTCTTC. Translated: CASRRAGTAYNEQFF.

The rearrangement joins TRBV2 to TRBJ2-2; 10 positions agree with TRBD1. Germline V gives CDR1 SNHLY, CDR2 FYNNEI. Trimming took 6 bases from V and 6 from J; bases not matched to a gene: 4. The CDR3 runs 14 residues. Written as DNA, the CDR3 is TGTGCCAGCAGGGGGACAGGGGCGGCCGGGGAGCTGTTTTTT. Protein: CASRGTGAAGELFF.